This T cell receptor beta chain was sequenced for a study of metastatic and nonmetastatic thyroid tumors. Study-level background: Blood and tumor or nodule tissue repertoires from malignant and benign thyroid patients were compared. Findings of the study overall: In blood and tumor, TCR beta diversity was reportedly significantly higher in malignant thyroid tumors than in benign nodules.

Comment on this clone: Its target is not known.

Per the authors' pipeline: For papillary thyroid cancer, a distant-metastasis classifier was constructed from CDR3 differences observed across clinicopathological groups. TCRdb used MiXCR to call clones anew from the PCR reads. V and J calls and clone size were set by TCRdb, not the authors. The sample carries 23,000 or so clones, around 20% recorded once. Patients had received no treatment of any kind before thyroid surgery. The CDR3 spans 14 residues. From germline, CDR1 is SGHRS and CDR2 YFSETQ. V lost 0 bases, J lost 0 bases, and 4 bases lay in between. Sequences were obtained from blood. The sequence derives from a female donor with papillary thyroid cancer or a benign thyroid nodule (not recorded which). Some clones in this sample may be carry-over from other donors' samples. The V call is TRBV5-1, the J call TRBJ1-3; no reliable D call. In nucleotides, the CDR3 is TGCGCCAGCAGCTTGGCAGGCTCTGGAAACACCATATATTTT. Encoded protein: CASSLAGSGNTIYF.